The clone carrying this TCR beta chain came up once. CDR3 length: 14 residues. Trimming removed 4 bases at V and 8 bases at J, with 14 bases between. Germline loops: CDR1 SGHVS, CDR2 FQNEAQ. In the source study's methods: Reference gene primer amplification gave estimated nucleated cell counts. Produced via immunoSEQ multiplex PCR; TCRdb's table is partial and in-frame only. The V and J calls and clone size come from that table; D and trimming were worked out from the DNA. Among approximately 85,000 clones listed, roughly 89% were seen once. This sample was taken from a study of blood T cell repertoires in COVID-19. On the study more broadly: Sources were T cells, B-cell-depleted T cells, or PBMCs; the material itself was cDNA or gDNA.

The receptor comes from a man aged 45 to 65 with active or convalescent COVID-19. Sequencing input: peripheral blood. This chain links TRBV7-8 with TRBJ2-2; D call uncertain. The CDR3 DNA sequence: TGTGCCAGCAGCTCTGACTTAAACGTAGGGGAGCTGTTTTTT. Translating gives CASSSDLNVGELFF. Using reference TRBV7-8 and TRBJ2-2 for the parts outside the CDR3, the full variable domain is GAGVSQSPRYKVAKRGQDVALRCDPISGHVSLFWYQQALGQGPEFLTYFQNEAQLDKSGLPSDRFFAERPEGSVSTLKIQRTQQEDSAVYLCASSSDLNVGELFFGEGSRLTVL.